This TCR beta chain appears in the sequencing data of a study of blood T cells in healthy people across ages. A second PCR, run for about 7 to 11 cycles, used a sample-barcoded 5' primer plus a J-beta primer mix. From the 5' RACE reads, TCRdb called clonotypes with MiXCR, one entry per CDR3 protein. The sample records about 1 million distinct CDR3 sequences, less than 50% being singletons. The V end was cut by 3 bases, the J end by 8 bases, with 13 bases between. This CDR3 is built from 13 residues. The germline gives CDR1 SQVTM, CDR2 ANQGSEA. The source material was blood. V is TRBV29-1 and J is TRBJ1-4; D ambiguous. This receptor was taken from an older woman in good health. The CDR3 here is CSVEAPGWEKLFF. In nucleotides, the CDR3 is TGCAGCGTTGAGGCTCCGGGATGGGAAAAACTGTTTTTT.